The 15 T cell receptor beta chains below come from one sample, sequenced in a study of CD8 T cells in ankylosing spondylitis. TCRdb passed the 5' RACE reads through MiXCR, listing each CDR3 protein once. Of 180,000 or so distinct CDR3 sequences listed, 11% were seen once; the top ten hold roughly 29%. Sequences were obtained from blood, either unsorted or a sorted T cell fraction (not recorded which). The receptors derive from a male donor with ankylosing spondylitis or in good health (not recorded which).

This clonotype was seen repeatedly, ten times or more. V is TRBV9 and J is TRBJ2-1; 14 bases fit TRBD2. V shed 0 bases and J 7 bases; nucleotides not matched to a gene: 3. The CDR3 runs 16 residues. CDR1 and CDR2 from the germline V gene are SGDLS and YYNGEE. The CDR3 loop is CASSVAGLAGGNEQFF. The CDR3 bases are TGTGCCAGCAGCGTAGCCGGACTAGCGGGAGGAAATGAGCAGTTCTTC.

The table lists this clonotype with a few counts. This chain connects TRBV5-1 to TRBJ2-3; no clear D gene. The CDR3 runs to 15 residues. Germline CDR1 SGHRS, CDR2 YFSETQ. Trimming stripped 1 base from V and 2 bases from J, with 11 bases between. CDR3 coding DNA: TGCGCCAGCAGCTTGATGGCAGGTAACACAGATACGCAGTATTTT. Encoded protein: CASSLMAGNTDTQYF.

This clonotype occurred many times. The chain joins TRBV4-1 to TRBJ1-1, with no clear D. CDR1 and CDR2 (germline): MGHRA, YSYEKL. Trimming removed 6 bases from V and 1 base from J, with 9 bases in between. The CDR3 totals 13 residues. The CDR3 DNA follows: TGCGCCAGCAGAGAGGACGGGAACACTGAAGCTTTCTTT. Its protein is CASREDGNTEAFF.

The chain employs TRBV18 and TRBJ2-3, with TRBD1 matching 7 bases. Looked up from germline, CDR1 is KGHSH and CDR2 is LQKENI. The CDR3 loop spans 15 amino acids. The trim removed 6 bases at V and 2 bases at J, leaving 8 bases unmatched. The CDR3 region is CASSPGQAHTDTQYF. The CDR3 DNA reads as TGTGCCAGCTCTCCCGGACAGGCCCACACAGATACGCAGTATTTT.

This clonotype was seen repeatedly, ten times or more. The chain is built from TRBV20-1 and TRBJ2-7; D gene ambiguous. CDR3 length: 13 residues. CDR1 and CDR2 (germline): DFQATT, SNEGSKA (reference sequence). Between the trimmed V and J ends, which lost 7 bases and 0 bases, there was a span of 13 bases. The CDR3 bases are TGCAGTGAACTCGGTCAGAACTCCTACGAGCAGTACTTC. This translates into CSELGQNSYEQYF.

V usage is TRBV29-1 and J usage is TRBJ1-1, with 10 bases fitting TRBD1. V lost 5 bases, J lost 0 bases, and 6 bases stayed unmatched. The CDR3 runs 15 residues. Germline-derived CDR1 and CDR2 are SQVTM and ANQGSEA. The CDR3 region is CSVIGQGVMNTEAFF. As DNA, the CDR3 is TGCAGCGTTATAGGACAGGGGGTAATGAACACTGAAGCTTTCTTT.

This clonotype came up many times. The J gene is TRBJ1-1, the V gene TRBV7-9; D call uncertain. Germline loops: CDR1 SEHNR, CDR2 FQNEAQ (reference sequence). This CDR3 contains 15 residues. V lost 5 bases, J lost 0 bases, and 13 bases lay in between. The CDR3 here is CASSPSRALNTEAFF. CDR3 DNA sequence: TGTGCCAGCAGCCCCTCGAGGGCACTGAACACTGAAGCTTTCTTT.

CDR3: CASSRGRGDKNQPQHF. CDR3 in DNA: TGTGCCAGCAGCCGCGGGCGGGGGGACAAGAATCAGCCCCAGCATTTT. The chain joins TRBV9 to TRBJ1-5, with a possible D match to TRBD1 (6 bases). The CDR3 totals 16 residues. Germline CDR1 SGDLS, CDR2 YYNGEE. Trimming shortened V by 4 bases and J by 4 bases, and 18 bases separated the two germline ends.

The chain employs TRBV11-3 and TRBJ1-1; TRBD1 might be the D (6 bases). From germline, CDR1 is SGHNT and CDR2 YENEEA. V shed 5 bases and J shed 1 base, with 20 bases lying between them. The CDR3 sequence is 17 residues long. CDR3 coding DNA: TGTGCCAGCAGCGGCATGGGGGCAGGACAATCGAACACTGAAGCTTTCTTT. Protein product: CASSGMGAGQSNTEAFF.

This clonotype was observed at least ten times. The rearrangement links TRBV5-1 to TRBJ2-1, with D perhaps matching TRBD1 (5 bases). The germline CDR1 and CDR2 sequences are SGHRS and YFSETQ. The CDR3 is 15 residues long. The V end lost 3 bases, the J end lost 1 base, and 11 bases lay between the germline ends. Here the CDR3 DNA reads TGCGCCAGCAGCTCGCCGACAGATTCCTACAATGAGCAGTTCTTC. It specifies CASSSPTDSYNEQFF.

This clonotype was observed at least ten times. This sequence joins TRBV12-3 or TRBV12-4 and TRBJ2-2; D is uncertain. The ends were cut back, 2 bases at V and 3 bases at J, with 4 bases in the middle. This CDR3 has 13 residues. DNA for the CDR3: TGTGCCAGCAGTTTATCGGACACCGGGGAGCTGTTTTTT. This encodes CASSLSDTGELFF.

This chain joins TRBV19 and TRBJ2-2; D gene uncertain. The V end lost 7 bases, the J end lost 2 bases, and 8 bases lay between the germline ends. CDR1 is LNHDA, CDR2 SQIVND, per germline (reference sequence). The length of the CDR3 is 13 residues. The CDR3: CASKFRNTGELFF. CDR3 DNA sequence: TGTGCCAGTAAATTTCGAAACACCGGGGAGCTGTTTTTT.

There are many counts of this clonotype. This chain joins TRBV7-6 and TRBJ2-7, with a weak D call TRBD2 (5 bases). Trimming cost V 8 bases and J 6 bases, with 17 bases left between them. Germline loops: CDR1 SGHVS, CDR2 FNYEAQ. The CDR3 consists of 13 residues. CDR3 sequence (DNA): TGTGCCAGCTCCCTTTGGGCGGGTCGCGAGCAGTACTTC. The encoded protein is CASSLWAGREQYF.

There are a few counts of this clonotype. The V and J genes are TRBV18 and TRBJ2-3, with D possibly being TRBD2 (5 bases). Germline assignment: CDR1 KGHSH and CDR2 LQKENI. This CDR3 is built from 16 residues. V lost 3 bases and J lost 6, with 19 bases in between. In DNA, the CDR3 is TGTGCCAGCTCACCTCCCCTGGGGTCAAGGACTGATACGCAGTATTTT. Translated: CASSPPLGSRTDTQYF.

This clonotype was seen many times. The chain employs TRBV12-3 or TRBV12-4 and TRBJ1-2, with D perhaps TRBD1 (6 bases). V lost 2 bases and J 3 bases, leaving 13 bases between the germline ends. This CDR3 is built from 15 residues. CDR3 loop: CASSLNAGGDYGYTF. As DNA, the CDR3 is TGTGCCAGCAGTTTAAATGCGGGGGGCGACTATGGCTACACCTTC.